This T cell receptor (beta chain) was sequenced in a study of blood T cell repertoires in COVID-19. Study context: Acute and convalescent COVID-19 samples came from the United States, Italy and Spain. The cDNA or gDNA used as material had been derived from T cells, B-cell-depleted T cells, or PBMCs.

The ends lost 6 bases at V and 8 bases at J; junction bases unmatched: 12. Germline V gene data show CDR1 as KGHSH and CDR2 as LQKENI. This CDR3 contains 16 residues. Methods used by the authors: Reference gene primer amplification gave estimated nucleated cell counts. This table comes from immunoSEQ multiplex PCR, and its TCRdb copy is limited to in-frame clones, with some not included. The D gene and trimming were derived from the DNA, and the V and J assignments and clone size from that table. The sample holds some 130,000 clones, approximately 86% seen once. Material: peripheral blood. V usage is TRBV18 and J usage is TRBJ2-1; 11 bases align to TRBD2. The sequence was collected from a woman in her fifties or sixties who had recovered from COVID-19. This CDR3 is CASSKPGLAGGDEQFF. The CDR3, as DNA: TGTGCCAGCTCCAAACCGGGGCTAGCGGGAGGCGATGAGCAGTTCTTC.